The 10 T cell receptor beta chains given below trace back to one sample, sequenced in a study of T-cell reconstitution after alpha-beta-depleted transplantation in children. TCRbeta library preparation incorporated unique molecular identifiers. Via MiXCR, TCRdb re-called the PCR reads, giving one row per CDR3 protein. The profile shows some 640,000 distinct CDR3 sequences, 16% of them singletons. The starting material was PBMCs from the stem cell graft donor, obtained from the stem cell graft. These receptors were obtained from a human donor who donated a stem cell graft to a child with acute myeloid leukemia.

This clonotype was seen more than once but under ten times. The rearrangement joins TRBV5-6 to TRBJ1-1; D uncertain. Germline V gene lookup returns CDR1 SGHDT and CDR2 YYEEEE. This CDR3 comprises 13 residues. V dropped 1 base and J dropped 12 bases, with 16 bases sitting between them. This CDR3 is CASSLSEGRETFF. CDR3 in DNA: TGTGCCAGCAGCTTGAGCGAGGGTCGGGAAACTTTCTTT.

CDR3: CASTKKGDRGFYYGYTF. The CDR3 DNA sequence: TGTGCCAGCACCAAAAAAGGGGACAGGGGATTTTACTATGGCTACACCTTC. The chain links TRBV12-3 or TRBV12-4 to TRBJ1-2; 10 nucleotides align to TRBD1. After removal of 7 bases from V and 3 bases from J, the junction contained 14 bases not matched to a gene. The CDR3 covers 17 residues.

Ten or more counts support this clonotype. The chain couples TRBV10-3 to TRBJ1-3; 7 positions agree with TRBD1. The CDR3 totals 14 residues. Germline trimming cut 9 bases from V and 0 bases from J; bases unmatched to any gene: 5. Germline V lookup: CDR1 ENHRY, CDR2 SYGVKD. In DNA form, the CDR3 reads TGTGCCATGAAGAGGGACAGCTCTGGAAACACCATATATTTT. This translates into CAMKRDSSGNTIYF.

The rearrangement links TRBV24-1 to TRBJ2-1; 11 bases align to TRBD2. This CDR3 has 19 amino acids. The V gene end was trimmed by 5 bases and the J gene end by 4 bases; junction bases not matched to a gene: 15. Germline V CDR1 and CDR2: KGHDR, SFDVKD. The CDR3 here is CATSVLGASGGRAYNEQFF. The CDR3 bases are TGTGCCACCAGTGTCCTAGGGGCTAGCGGGGGGAGAGCTTACAATGAGCAGTTCTTC.

This clonotype came up many times. This chain joins TRBV29-1 and TRBJ2-3, with TRBD1 matching over 8 bases. This CDR3 has 11 amino acids. Per germline, CDR1 SQVTM and CDR2 ANQGSEA. Trimming cost V 4 bases and J 14 bases; bases outside gene matches: 8. In nucleotides, the CDR3 is TGCAGCGTTGCTAGGACAGGGAAGAGGTATTTT. The encoded protein is CSVARTGKRYF.

This clonotype was seen many times. The rearrangement joins TRBV5-6 to TRBJ1-4; D unresolved. The CDR3 loop spans 14 amino acids. With 2 bases removed from V and 0 bases from J, the gap between germline ends came to 5 bases. Germline-derived CDR1 and CDR2 are SGHDT and YYEEEE. For the CDR3, the DNA is TGTGCCAGCAGCTTTACCGCAACTAATGAAAAACTGTTTTTT. This translates into CASSFTATNEKLFF.

The rearrangement links TRBV20-1 to TRBJ2-4; D might be TRBD1 (6 bases). Germline CDR1 and CDR2: DFQATT and SNEGSKA (reference sequence). Trimming removed 5 bases at V and 5 bases at J, with 16 bases between. The CDR3 spans 14 residues. The CDR3 here is CSASRGRGQNIQYF. The CDR3 DNA reads as TGCAGTGCTTCCAGGGGAAGGGGACAAAACATTCAGTACTTC.

The rearrangement links TRBV30 to TRBJ2-7; D unresolved. Trimming left V 0 bases short and J 3 bases short, with 12 bases between. This CDR3 spans 14 amino acids. Germline-derived CDR1 and CDR2 are GTSNPN and SVGIG (reference sequence). CDR3 protein: CAWSVRPGGYEQYF. CDR3 in DNA: TGTGCCTGGAGTGTCCGGCCCGGCGGCTACGAGCAGTACTTC.

The sample holds a few counts of this clonotype. The gene calls are TRBV6-2 or TRBV6-3 and TRBJ2-1; no firm D call. V dropped 0 bases and J dropped 12 bases, with 9 bases sitting between them. The germline gives CDR1 MNHEY, CDR2 SVGEGT. This CDR3 region has 12 residues. The CDR3 DNA reads as TGTGCCAGCAGTTACTCGGCCGGGCCGCAGTTCTTC. It translates to CASSYSAGPQFF.

This chain uses TRBV7-8 with TRBJ2-3, with 9 bases fitting TRBD2. In germline, CDR1 is SGHVS, CDR2 FQNEAQ. The ends lost 0 bases at V and 2 bases at J; junction bases unmatched: 3. The CDR3 consists of 16 residues. The CDR3, as DNA: TGTGCCAGCAGCTTAGCTAGCGGGGGAGACACAGATACGCAGTATTTT. Translating gives CASSLASGGDTDTQYF.